Listed below are T cell receptor beta chains from one sample, sequenced in a study of T cells after posttransplantation cyclophosphamide. Sequencing was performed with immunoSEQ multiplex PCR; in TCRdb, only in-frame clones are kept and a portion is missing. The top ten clones hold under 3% of a sample with some 66,000 clones, approximately 92% of them seen once. Sequenced material: PBMCs. The receptor source for this set is a woman aged 25 to 39 in good health and a related stem cell transplant donor. The CDR3 runs from the conserved cysteine through the conserved F or W. Each record gives: V gene, J gene, D gene, clone size, CDR3 protein, CDR3 DNA. A D gene is named only where the DNA matches it firmly. A clone size is listed for some rows: how often the clone was seen (once, few, many), or a class if it is expanded.

TRBV14	TRBJ1-5	-	once	CASSQLGQPQHF	TGTGCCAGCAGCCAACTGGGTCAGCCCCAGCATTTT
TRBV2	TRBJ2-3	-	-	CASRGDTQYF	TGTGCCAGCAGAGGGGATACGCAGTATTTT
TRBV7-9	TRBJ2-7	-	once	CASSPLGSYEQYF	TGTGCCAGCAGCCCTCTGGGCTCTTACGAGCAGTACTTC
TRBV5-4	TRBJ2-1	TRBD2	-	CASSLGGSSYNEQFF	TGTGCCAGCAGCTTGGGCGGGAGCTCCTACAATGAGCAGTTCTTC
TRBV18	TRBJ1-2	TRBD1	-	CASPSEDRGFNYGYTF	TGTGCCAGCCCTTCCGAGGACAGGGGCTTTAACTATGGCTACACCTTC
TRBV12-1	TRBJ2-7	-	-	CASSSRGDEQYF	TGTGCCAGCAGCTCCCGGGGCGACGAGCAGTACTTC
TRBV5-1	TRBJ2-6	-	-	CASSGMTSGANVLTF	TGCGCCAGCAGCGGGATGACCTCTGGGGCCAACGTCCTGACTTTC
TRBV18	TRBJ1-1	-	-	CASSVHTGNMNTEAFF	TGTGCCAGCTCAGTACATACAGGAAACATGAACACTGAAGCTTTCTTT
TRBV7-7	TRBJ1-1	-	-	CASSLPLGNTEAFF	TGTGCCAGCAGCTTACCGTTAGGGAACACTGAAGCTTTCTTT
TRBV11-2	TRBJ2-4	TRBD2	-	CASSLTSGEGWNIQYF	TGTGCCAGCAGCTTGACTAGCGGGGAGGGGTGGAACATTCAGTACTTC
TRBV11-3	TRBJ2-3	TRBD1	-	CASSLGRGLATDTQYF	TGTGCCAGCAGCTTAGGCAGGGGGCTTGCCACAGATACGCAGTATTTT
TRBV4-2	TRBJ1-1	-	-	CASSQERLAEAFF	TGTGCCAGCAGCCAAGAGCGGCTGGCTGAAGCTTTCTTT
TRBV7-2	TRBJ2-5	-	few	CASSQPLGLQETQYF	TGTGCCAGCAGCCAACCCCTAGGGCTCCAAGAGACCCAGTACTTC
TRBV12-5	TRBJ1-3	TRBD1	-	CASGSSTGGSGNTIYF	TGTGCTAGTGGATCAAGCACAGGGGGTTCCGGAAACACCATATATTTT
TRBV4-1	TRBJ2-3	TRBD1	-	CASSQDLGQGHTQYF	TGCGCCAGCAGCCAAGACCTCGGACAGGGCCATACGCAGTATTTT
TRBV4-2	TRBJ2-5	TRBD2	-	CASSQIGLAGATETQYF	TGTGCCAGCAGCCAAATTGGACTAGCGGGAGCGACAGAGACCCAGTACTTC
TRBV19	TRBJ2-3	TRBD1	-	CASSRKGAAADTQYF	TGTGCCAGTAGCCGGAAGGGGGCAGCTGCAGATACGCAGTATTTT
TRBV29-1	TRBJ1-1	TRBD1	-	CSVEARDRLKAFF	TGCAGCGTTGAAGCCCGGGACAGACTAAAAGCTTTCTTT
TRBV10-3	TRBJ2-1	-	-	CAISESGIGANEQFF	TGTGCCATCAGTGAGTCGGGTATAGGGGCAAATGAGCAGTTCTTC
TRBV5-1	TRBJ1-5	-	-	CASSLAGISNQPQHF	TGCGCCAGCAGCTTGGCGGGGATCAGCAATCAGCCCCAGCATTTT
TRBV30	TRBJ1-1	-	-	CAWSPSTQGLEAFF	TGTGCCTGGAGTCCCAGCACGCAGGGGCTTGAAGCTTTCTTT
TRBV4-3	TRBJ2-1	TRBD1	-	CASSQDGGQGIGEQFF	TGCGCCAGCAGCCAAGATGGGGGACAGGGGATAGGGGAGCAGTTCTTC
TRBV9	TRBJ2-5	-	few	CASSVAGAYQETQYF	TGTGCCAGCAGCGTAGCGGGGGCCTACCAAGAGACCCAGTACTTC
TRBV6-1	TRBJ1-2	-	-	CASWGAGPLGYGYTF	TGTGCCAGCTGGGGCGCTGGACCGCTTGGCTATGGCTACACCTTC
TRBV4-2	TRBJ1-1	-	few	CASSQEAIGTVGNTEAFF	TGTGCCAGCAGCCAAGAAGCTATTGGCACAGTCGGGAACACTGAAGCTTTCTTT
TRBV9	TRBJ2-5	TRBD2	-	CASSVGGVETQYF	TGTGCCAGCAGCGTTGGGGGGGTAGAGACCCAGTACTTC
TRBV6-1	TRBJ2-2	TRBD1	-	CASKRTGQGPGELFF	TGTGCCAGCAAGAGGACAGGGCAAGGACCCGGGGAGCTGTTTTTT
TRBV28	TRBJ2-2	-	-	CASSLGTNTGELFF	TGTGCCAGCAGTTTGGGGACGAACACCGGGGAGCTGTTTTTT
TRBV6-5	TRBJ2-1	-	-	CASSQDYQEQFF	TGTGCCAGCAGCCAGGACTACCAAGAGCAGTTCTTC
TRBV7-6	TRBJ2-6	-	once	CASSLEHSGANVLTF	TGTGCCAGCAGCCTCGAGCACTCTGGGGCCAACGTCCTGACTTTC
TRBV5-1	TRBJ2-2	-	-	CASSLSTLTGSVNTGELFF	TGCGCCAGCAGCTTGTCGACACTTACAGGGAGTGTGAACACCGGGGAGCTGTTTTTT
TRBV6-1	TRBJ2-3	TRBD2	-	CASSATSGGVGGDTQYF	TGTGCCAGCAGTGCGACTAGCGGGGGCGTTGGGGGGGATACGCAGTATTTT
TRBV7-9	TRBJ2-7	TRBD1	-	CASSFRDRSYEQYF	TGTGCCAGCAGCTTCCGGGACAGGTCTTACGAGCAGTACTTC
TRBV10-3	TRBJ1-1	-	-	CAIRKDGDTEAFF	TGTGCCATCAGAAAAGACGGTGACACTGAAGCTTTCTTT
TRBV6-5	TRBJ1-2	-	-	CASTKAGGGYTF	TGTGCCAGCACCAAAGCCGGGGGTGGCTACACCTTC
TRBV7-2	TRBJ2-3	-	-	CASSIGGRDTDTQYF	TGTGCCAGCAGTATAGGGGGGAGGGACACAGATACGCAGTATTTT
TRBV4-2	TRBJ1-3	TRBD1	-	CASSQVNTGAGNTIYF	TGTGCCAGCAGCCAAGTGAACACAGGGGCCGGAAACACCATATATTTT
TRBV6-1	TRBJ1-1	-	once	CASSDIWDYLAFMNTEAFF	TGTGCCAGCAGTGATATCTGGGACTACCTTGCCTTCATGAACACTGAAGCTTTCTTT
TRBV5-6	TRBJ2-5	-	-	CASRSTGLGTQYF	TGTGCAAGCAGGTCGACAGGCCTCGGGACCCAGTACTTC
TRBV5-6	TRBJ2-3	TRBD2	-	CASSQYGGAGGTDTQYF	TGTGCCAGCAGCCAATACGGAGGAGCGGGGGGCACAGATACGCAGTATTTT
TRBV30	TRBJ2-5	-	-	CAYLQTGSVETQYF	TGTGCCTACCTACAGACAGGATCCGTCGAGACCCAGTACTTC
TRBV27	TRBJ2-7	-	-	CASSLFSQSYEQYF	TGTGCCAGCAGTTTATTTTCACAGTCCTACGAGCAGTACTTC
TRBV28	TRBJ1-6	TRBD1	-	CASSSGTGASPLHF	TGTGCCAGCAGTTCCGGGACAGGGGCTTCACCCCTCCACTTT
TRBV29-1	TRBJ1-2	-	-	CSVGQGGGYTF	TGCAGCGTTGGGCAGGGAGGTGGCTACACCTTC
TRBV2	TRBJ2-7	-	-	CASSRAAYEQYF	TGTGCCAGCAGTCGGGCAGCCTACGAGCAGTACTTC
TRBV28	TRBJ2-7	-	-	CASSFGYEQYF	TGTGCCAGCAGTTTTGGGTACGAGCAGTACTTC
TRBV30	TRBJ1-2	-	-	CAWSVRGNPNYGYTF	TGTGCCTGGAGTGTACGGGGCAATCCTAACTATGGCTACACCTTC
TRBV28	TRBJ1-2	TRBD1	once	CASSAPGQGILLGAYGYTF	TGTGCCAGCAGTGCCCCGGGACAGGGGATCTTACTAGGTGCCTATGGCTACACCTTC
TRBV4-1	TRBJ2-2	-	-	CASRSQAYTGELFF	TGCGCCAGCAGGTCGCAGGCCTACACCGGGGAGCTGTTTTTT
TRBV29-1	TRBJ2-3	-	-	CSVENRVSADTQYF	TGCAGCGTTGAGAACAGGGTCTCGGCAGATACGCAGTATTTT
TRBV7-6	TRBJ2-5	-	-	CASSLGWGRQETQYF	TGTGCCAGCAGCCTAGGGTGGGGCCGCCAAGAGACCCAGTACTTC
TRBV5-8	TRBJ2-3	TRBD2	-	CASRPPGLAYTTQYF	TGTGCCAGCAGGCCTCCGGGACTAGCATATACGACGCAGTATTTT
TRBV12-5	TRBJ2-1	TRBD1	-	CASGSGTGMVAYNEQFF	TGTGCTAGTGGTTCGGGGACAGGGATGGTAGCCTACAATGAGCAGTTCTTC
TRBV7-2	TRBJ1-6	TRBD1	-	CASSLYGGQFDSPLHF	TGTGCCAGCAGCTTATATGGGGGACAGTTTGATTCACCCCTCCACTTT
TRBV11-2	TRBJ2-4	TRBD1	-	CASSLNGQGDIQYF	TGTGCCAGCAGCCTTAATGGACAGGGAGACATTCAGTACTTC
TRBV11-2	TRBJ2-5	-	-	CASSLVPGEQETRYF	TGTGCCAGCAGCTTAGTCCCGGGGGAGCAAGAGACCCGGTACTTC
TRBV5-6	TRBJ2-7	-	-	CASSLGGDSYEQYF	TGTGCCAGCAGCTTGGGCGGGGACAGCTACGAGCAGTACTTC
TRBV6-5	TRBJ1-1	-	-	CASTYSPRRNTEAFF	TGTGCCAGCACCTATAGTCCGCGGAGGAACACTGAAGCTTTCTTT
TRBV5-1	TRBJ1-1	-	-	CASSSNEGRDTEAFF	TGCGCCAGCAGCTCCAACGAAGGACGGGACACTGAAGCTTTCTTT
TRBV6-5	TRBJ1-2	TRBD1	-	CASSYRGQGSYGYTF	TGTGCCAGCAGTTACCGGGGACAGGGGAGCTATGGCTACACCTTC